These T cell receptor beta chains were read from a single sample in a study of T-cell memory formation after mild COVID-19. TCRdb called the 5' RACE reads again in MiXCR, with one record for every CDR3 protein. The sample holds about 84,000 distinct CDR3 sequences; over 11% are singletons and the top ten take 25% to 35%. The sequenced sample was PBMCs or a T cell subset sorted from them (not recorded which). The receptors derive from an adult woman who had mild COVID-19 (a few samples of this study predate the infection). Cell type and time point are not known. Each CDR3 is given with its conserved first and last residue. D genes are given only for firm matches. Expanded clones get a size class; other rows say once, few or many, or leave the size out.

NA	TRBV7-2	TRBJ1-1	few	TGTGCCAGCAGCTTCACAAGGGACTTAAGGAGCGCTGAAGCTTTCTTT	CASSFTRDLRSAEAFF
NA	TRBV12-3/TRBV12-4	TRBJ2-7	NA	TGTGCCAGCAGCCCGGAGGGGGGACTCTCCTACGAGCAGTACTTC	CASSPEGGLSYEQYF
NA	TRBV12-3/TRBV12-4	TRBJ2-3	few	TGTGCCAGCAGTTTTTATCGGGGGCAGTCAGATACGCAGTATTTT	CASSFYRGQSDTQYF
TRBD2	TRBV7-3	TRBJ2-1	few	TGTGCCAGCTCCTTAGCGGGGGGGATACTCAATGAGCAGTTCTTC	CASSLAGGILNEQFF
TRBD2	TRBV4-1	TRBJ2-2	few	TGCGCCAGCAGCCGAGGACTTAGGACTAGCGGGAAGAGAGCCGGGGAGCTGTTTTTT	CASSRGLRTSGKRAGELFF
NA	TRBV12-5	TRBJ2-1	NA	TGTGCTAGTGGGTGGTCCTACAATGAGCAGTTCTTC	CASGWSYNEQFF
NA	TRBV6-1	TRBJ2-6	few	TGTGCCAGCAGTGAAGACGGAGCCTCTGGGGCCAACGTCCTGACTTTC	CASSEDGASGANVLTF
NA	TRBV4-3	TRBJ2-7	few	TGCGCCAGCAGCCGAGGATTTGATGTCGAAGAGCAGTACTTC	CASSRGFDVEEQYF
NA	TRBV6-4	TRBJ2-3	few	TGTGCCAGCAGCCCCAGGGGTGCCGGAGATACGCAGTATTTT	CASSPRGAGDTQYF
NA	TRBV20-1	TRBJ1-1	NA	TGCAGTGGGGTTGCAGAGAACACTGAAGCTTTCTTT	CSGVAENTEAFF
NA	TRBV30	TRBJ1-2	NA	TGTGCCTGGAGTGTAACAGGGACGGCTAACTATGGCTACACCTTC	CAWSVTGTANYGYTF
TRBD1	TRBV7-9	TRBJ2-1	NA	TGTGCCAGCACTTCGGGACAGGGGTACAATGAGCAGTTCTTC	CASTSGQGYNEQFF
TRBD2	TRBV6-5	TRBJ2-3	few	TGTGCCAGCAGCCATAGGACGTTGAGCGGGGGTCCAGATACGCAGTATTTT	CASSHRTLSGGPDTQYF
TRBD2	TRBV4-2	TRBJ2-1	few	TGTGCCAGCAGCGAGCTAGCGGGAGGGCTTAATGAGCAGTTCTTC	CASSELAGGLNEQFF
NA	TRBV12-3/TRBV12-4	TRBJ2-7	NA	TGTGCCAGCAGCGGTACTAGTACCTACGAGCAGTACTTC	CASSGTSTYEQYF
TRBD1	TRBV2	TRBJ1-6	NA	TGTGCCAGCAGTGAAACAGAGACAGGGTCCTATAATTCACCCCTCCACTTT	CASSETETGSYNSPLHF